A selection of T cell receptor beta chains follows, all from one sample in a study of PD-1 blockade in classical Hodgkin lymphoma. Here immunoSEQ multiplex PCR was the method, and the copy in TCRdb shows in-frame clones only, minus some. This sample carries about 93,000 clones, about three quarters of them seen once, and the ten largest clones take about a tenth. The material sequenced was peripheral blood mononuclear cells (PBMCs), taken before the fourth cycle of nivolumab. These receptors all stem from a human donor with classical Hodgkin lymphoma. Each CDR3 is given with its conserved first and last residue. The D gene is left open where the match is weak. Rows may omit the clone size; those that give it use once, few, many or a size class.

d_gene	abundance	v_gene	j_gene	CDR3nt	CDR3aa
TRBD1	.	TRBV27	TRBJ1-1	TGTGCCAGCAGCGCCCTGGGACAGGCGAACACTGAAGCTTTCTTT	CASSALGQANTEAFF
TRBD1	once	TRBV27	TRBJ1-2	TGTGCCAGCAGTTCCAACAGGGGCGGGTACGATGGCTACACCTTC	CASSSNRGGYDGYTF
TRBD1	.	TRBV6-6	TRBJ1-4	TGTGCCAGCAGTTTTCGGACAGGGGATGAAAAACTGTTTTTT	CASSFRTGDEKLFF
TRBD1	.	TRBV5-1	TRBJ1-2	TGCGCCAGCAGCCTATCTAACCGGGACAGGGGCACAAACTATGGCTACACCTTC	CASSLSNRDRGTNYGYTF
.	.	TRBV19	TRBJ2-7	TGTGCCAGTAGGAGCCGGGACTTCTCCTACGAGCAGTACTTC	CASRSRDFSYEQYF
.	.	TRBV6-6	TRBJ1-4	TGTGCCAGCAGTTATCGGCCCGGGGGAAAACTGTTTTTT	CASSYRPGGKLFF
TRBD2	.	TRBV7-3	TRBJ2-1	TGTGCCAGCAGTGGACTAGCGGGAGACAATGAGCAGTTCTTC	CASSGLAGDNEQFF
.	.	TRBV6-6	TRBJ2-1	TGTGCCAGCAGAGGTCTTCACCTTTACAATGAGCAGTTCTTC	CASRGLHLYNEQFF
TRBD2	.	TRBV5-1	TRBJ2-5	TGCGCCAGCAGCTTGGGACTAGCTCCAGAGACCCAGTACTTC	CASSLGLAPETQYF
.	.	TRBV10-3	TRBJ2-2	TGTGCCATCAGTGAGTGGGGTAGCCGCAACACCGGGGAGCTGTTTTTT	CAISEWGSRNTGELFF
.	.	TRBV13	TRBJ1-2	TGTGCCAGCAGCTTAGAGGGGGGTGGTAACTATGGCTACACCTTC	CASSLEGGGNYGYTF
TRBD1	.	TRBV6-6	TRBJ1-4	TGTGCCAGCAGACAGGGGGCGCTTTCTAATGAAAAACTGTTTTTT	CASRQGALSNEKLFF
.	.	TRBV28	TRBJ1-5	TGTGCCAGCAGGTCCCCGATAAATCAGCCCCAGCATTTT	CASRSPINQPQHF
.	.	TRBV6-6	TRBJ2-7	TGTGCCAGCAGTTACGTTTTGGGCTACGAGCAGTACTTC	CASSYVLGYEQYF
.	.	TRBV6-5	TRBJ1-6	TGTGCCAGCAGTTCCCGATCCGATTCACCCCTCCACTTT	CASSSRSDSPLHF
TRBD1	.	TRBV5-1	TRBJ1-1	TGCGCCAGCAGGTGGCGACAGGGGTCGTACACTGAAGCTTTCTTT	CASRWRQGSYTEAFF
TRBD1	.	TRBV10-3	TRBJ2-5	TGTGCCATCAGTAGAAGGACAGGGGATGAGACCCAGTACTTC	CAISRRTGDETQYF
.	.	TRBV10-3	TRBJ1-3	TGTGCCATCAGTGAAACGGCGGGGTTCATCGGAAACACCATATATTTT	CAISETAGFIGNTIYF
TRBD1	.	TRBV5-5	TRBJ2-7	TGTGCCAGCAGCTTGGACCGGGACAGGGGGCTCTACGAGCAGTACTTC	CASSLDRDRGLYEQYF
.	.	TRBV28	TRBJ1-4	TGTGCCAGCAGTTCCTCACACGAAAAACTGTTTTTT	CASSSSHEKLFF
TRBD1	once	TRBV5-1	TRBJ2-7	TGCGCCAGCAGCTGGGGGACAGGGGGCGGCGAGCAGTACTTC	CASSWGTGGGEQYF
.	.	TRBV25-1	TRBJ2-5	TGTGCCAGCAGTGAACCCCCCAGGGGAGAGACCCAGTACTTC	CASSEPPRGETQYF
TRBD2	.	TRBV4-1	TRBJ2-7	TGCGCCAGCAGCTACGGGACTAGCCTGGACTACGAGCAGTACTTC	CASSYGTSLDYEQYF
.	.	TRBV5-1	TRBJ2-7	TGCGCCAGCAGCTTGGGAAATATGGGCAGCCCGCAGGGCGAGCAGTACTTC	CASSLGNMGSPQGEQYF
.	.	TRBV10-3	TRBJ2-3	TGTGCCATCAGTGAGTTCACAGATACGCAGTATTTT	CAISEFTDTQYF
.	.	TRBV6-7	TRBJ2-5	TGTGCCACCGAAAAACAGGAGCGCCAAGAGACCCAGTACTTC	CATEKQERQETQYF
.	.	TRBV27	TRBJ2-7	TGTGCCAGCACTTCTGCAGGGGCCTTTGAGCAGTACTTC	CASTSAGAFEQYF
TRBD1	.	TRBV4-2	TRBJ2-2	TGTGCCAGCAGCCGACTAGTAGGGACAGGGAGGACCGGGGAGCTGTTTTTT	CASSRLVGTGRTGELFF
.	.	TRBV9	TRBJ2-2	TGTGCCAGCAGCGTAGAAGGAGGGGAGCTGTTTTTT	CASSVEGGELFF
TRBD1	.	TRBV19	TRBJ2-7	TGTGCCAGTAGTGGGGACAGGGGGCTCTACGAGCAGTACTTC	CASSGDRGLYEQYF
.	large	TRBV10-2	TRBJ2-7	TGCGCCAGCAGTGAGTCTTATGGGGACCGCTACGAGCAGTACTTC	CASSESYGDRYEQYF
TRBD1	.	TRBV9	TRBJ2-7	TGTGCCAGCAGCCCTCGGCCGACAGGGTACTACGAGCAGTACTTC	CASSPRPTGYYEQYF
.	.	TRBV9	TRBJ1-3	TGTGCCAGCAGCGTAGGCCCTAAAAGCTCTGGAAACACCATATATTTT	CASSVGPKSSGNTIYF
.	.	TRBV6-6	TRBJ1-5	TGTGCCAGCAGTTACTACCGGGACGGCAATCAGCCCCAGCATTTT	CASSYYRDGNQPQHF
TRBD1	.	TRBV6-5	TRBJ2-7	TGTGCCAGCAGTACCCAGGGACAGGGTCAGGGCGAGCAGTACTTC	CASSTQGQGQGEQYF
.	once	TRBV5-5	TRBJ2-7	TGTGCCAGCAGCCGTGTGAGAGGGGAACTCTACGAGCAGTACTTC	CASSRVRGELYEQYF
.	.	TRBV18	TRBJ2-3	TGTGCCAGCTCAAGTCAGGAGGATACGCAGTATTTT	CASSSQEDTQYF
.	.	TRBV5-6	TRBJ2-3	TGTGCCAGCAGCTACCCTTCCGGGGCTAGCTTAATTACAGATACGCAGTATTTT	CASSYPSGASLITDTQYF
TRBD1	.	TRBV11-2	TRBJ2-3	TGTGCCAGCAGCTCGGACAGGGGGGGCACAGATACGCAGTATTTT	CASSSDRGGTDTQYF
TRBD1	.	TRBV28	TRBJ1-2	TGTGCCAGCAGTTTAAGACAGGGTCCTGGCTACACCTTC	CASSLRQGPGYTF
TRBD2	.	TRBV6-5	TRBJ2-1	TGTGCCAGCAGTTACTCGCCTAGCGGGGGGGCCGGTGAGCAGTTCTTC	CASSYSPSGGAGEQFF
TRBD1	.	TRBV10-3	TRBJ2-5	TGTGCCACGACGGGACAGCAGCAAGAGACCCAGTACTTC	CATTGQQQETQYF
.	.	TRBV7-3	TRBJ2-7	TGTGCCAGCAGCTTATTGGGACCTAGCCTTAGCTCCTACGAGCAGTACTTC	CASSLLGPSLSSYEQYF
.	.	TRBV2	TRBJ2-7	TGTGCCAGCAGGACGTTCCGGTCCTACGAGCAGTACTTC	CASRTFRSYEQYF
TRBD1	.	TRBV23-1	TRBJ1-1	TGCGCCACCACGGACAGGGGTTATATGAACACTGAAGCTTTCTTT	CATTDRGYMNTEAFF
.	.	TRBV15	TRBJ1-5	TGTGCCACCAGCAGAGCCCGGGACGGCGGTCAGCCCCAGCATTTT	CATSRARDGGQPQHF
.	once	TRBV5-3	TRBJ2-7	TGTGCCAGAAGCTTGAACCCGAAGGGGCCGGAGGCCTACGAGCAGTACTTC	CARSLNPKGPEAYEQYF
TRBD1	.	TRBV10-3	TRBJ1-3	TGTGCCATCAGTGAGTCGAGAGGGACAGAAGGCATATATTTT	CAISESRGTEGIYF
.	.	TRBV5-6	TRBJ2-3	TGTGCCAGCAGCTTGACGACCCATAAACCTACGCAGTATTTT	CASSLTTHKPTQYF
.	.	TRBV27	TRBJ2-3	TGTGCCAGCAGTTCGCCCGGGAGCGGCACAGATACGCAGTATTTT	CASSSPGSGTDTQYF
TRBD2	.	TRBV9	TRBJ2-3	TGTGCCAGCAGCGTAGCGTCCCTAGCGGGGGGCAGGGATACGCAGTATTTT	CASSVASLAGGRDTQYF
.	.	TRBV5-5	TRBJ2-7	TGTGCCAGCAGCTTGGTTTCTGTTCCGTACGAGCAGTACTTC	CASSLVSVPYEQYF
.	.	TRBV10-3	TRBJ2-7	TGTGCCATCAGTGAGTTCGTCGAGCAGTACTTC	CAISEFVEQYF
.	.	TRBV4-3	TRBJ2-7	TGCGCCAGCAGCCCACAGGGGGGGCGGCTAAGCTCCTACGAGCAGTACTTC	CASSPQGGRLSSYEQYF
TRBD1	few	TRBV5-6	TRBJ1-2	TGTGCCAGCAGCTTTTTGACAGGGGGCCTGCATGGCTACACCTTC	CASSFLTGGLHGYTF
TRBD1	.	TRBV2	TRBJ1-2	TGTGCCAGCAGTGAGGGGACAGTAAGCTACTATGGCTACACCTTC	CASSEGTVSYYGYTF
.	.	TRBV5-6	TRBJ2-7	TGTGCCAGCAGCTTGAGGCTATCACCCTACGAGCAGTACTTC	CASSLRLSPYEQYF
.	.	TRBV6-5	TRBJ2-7	TGTGCCACCTCAAACTACGAGCAGTACTTC	CATSNYEQYF
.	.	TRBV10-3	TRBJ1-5	TGTGCCATCAGTGAGTCGATGGTTTATAGCAATCAGCCCCAGCATTTT	CAISESMVYSNQPQHF
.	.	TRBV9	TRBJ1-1	TGTGCCAGCAGCGTAGAGCCCTTCATCGCGTATCATAGATACGAAGCTTTCTTT	CASSVEPFIAYHRYEAFF